This T cell receptor (beta chain) stems from a study of T cell responses to AZD1222 COVID-19 vaccine. Study overall: Investigators merged groups given second doses at roughly 4 or roughly 12 weeks. Whole-study results and caveats: Seropositive AZD1222 recipients at baseline numbered only five or six. Repertoires in all cases were sampled only once the peak T cell response had passed. Most donors were white British and more were female, and clonal diversity was possibly underestimated.

Assay: immunoSEQ multiplex PCR; the TCRdb copy retains only in-frame clones and omits some. The sample lists some 110,000 clones; about four fifths were seen once. The junction had 10 bases not matched to a gene; V was cut back by 4 bases and J by 5 bases. The V gene's germline CDR1 is SGHRS and CDR2 YFSETQ. CDR3 length: 15 amino acids. This clone occurred a few times. No antigen is known for it. V usage is TRBV5-1 and J usage is TRBJ2-7; 9 bases are a match to TRBD1. Sequences were derived from peripheral blood, sampled on day 0 of AZD1222 vaccination. This receptor was taken from an adult in good health. CDR3 region: CASSIGTGPVHEQYF. The DNA of the CDR3 is TGCGCCAGCAGCATAGGGACAGGGCCTGTCCACGAGCAGTACTTC.